The rows below give T cell receptor beta chains drawn from one sample of a study of T-cell memory formation after mild COVID-19. TCRdb called the 5' RACE reads again in MiXCR, with one record for every CDR3 protein. The sample consists of approximately 250,000 distinct CDR3 sequences, 15% to 17% of them appearing once. The sample taken for sequencing was PBMCs or a T cell subset sorted from them (not recorded which). The receptors shown here come from an adult woman who had mild COVID-19 (a few samples of this study predate the infection). Cell type and time point are not known. Each CDR3 is given without its conserved first and last residue.

CDR3 protein	V gene	J gene
ASSWDSYNSPLH	TRBV12-3/TRBV12-4	TRBJ1-6
ASSAGHNYGYT	TRBV5-1	TRBJ1-2
ASSLRSGGSYEQY	TRBV11-1	TRBJ2-7
ASSYAGVAKNIQY	TRBV6-6	TRBJ2-4
ASSGRDGGYGYT	TRBV9	TRBJ1-2
ASSLQGPGANVLT	TRBV5-1	TRBJ2-6
ASSLVGPLSTDTQY	TRBV5-1	TRBJ2-3
ASSRQAGGPGSYNEQF	TRBV4-3	TRBJ2-1
ASSRDRVYGYT	TRBV5-6	TRBJ1-2
ASTVGRNTGELF	TRBV2	TRBJ2-2
ASRKDSTYEQY	TRBV12-3/TRBV12-4	TRBJ2-7
ASSLYVGEQY	TRBV7-2	TRBJ2-7
ASSSAGASGLGDTQY	TRBV12-3/TRBV12-4	TRBJ2-3
ASSPSRTGGLSKSYEQY	TRBV13	TRBJ2-7
ASRTSSPTGNEQF	TRBV12-3/TRBV12-4	TRBJ2-1
ATSIGAARSDTQY	TRBV15	TRBJ2-3
AWSRGVADTQY	TRBV30	TRBJ2-3
ASSYSAGTYNEQF	TRBV6-5	TRBJ2-1
ASSPGNGYT	TRBV7-9	TRBJ1-2
ASSIGGNQPQH	TRBV19	TRBJ1-5
ASSLAGPTTNEQF	TRBV5-4	TRBJ2-1
ASSPYLGTEAF	TRBV12-3/TRBV12-4	TRBJ1-1
ATEQGLARF	TRBV10-3	TRBJ2-1
ASSSGQGYLDEQF	TRBV19	TRBJ2-1
ASRRDQETQY	TRBV7-2	TRBJ2-5
ASSFRPPSRGNTIY	TRBV12-3/TRBV12-4	TRBJ1-3
ASGAGAGSAYEQY	TRBV12-3/TRBV12-4	TRBJ2-7
ATSRDGSVETQY	TRBV15	TRBJ2-5
ASSLTGGDTQY	TRBV5-6	TRBJ2-3
SAPFQTGGLEGTQY	TRBV29-1	TRBJ2-5